Listed below are T cell receptor beta chains from one sample, sequenced in a study of yellow fever vaccine responses in identical twins. TCRdb reprocessed the RT-PCR reads with MiXCR, giving one entry per CDR3 protein. This sample has some 23,000 distinct CDR3 sequences, with roughly 80% found just once. The sequencing used T cells from blood (PBMCs), unsorted or a sorted subset (not recorded which), collected before or after yellow fever vaccination (not recorded which). Receptors originate from a woman aged 18 to 35 who received the yellow fever vaccine. Each CDR3 is given with its conserved first and last residue. The D gene is left open where the match is weak. Only some rows state a clone size, as once, few, many or a class for expanded clones.

J | size | V | D | DNA | CDR3
TRBJ2-1 | NA | TRBV20-1 | NA | TGCAGTGCCATCGTTCGCAGGGGTTCGAATGAGCAGTTCTTC | CSAIVRRGSNEQFF
TRBJ1-5 | NA | TRBV28 | NA | TGTGCCAGCAGACCAACAGGGAGCAATCAGCCCCAGCATTTT | CASRPTGSNQPQHF
TRBJ2-7 | NA | TRBV20-1 | NA | TGCAGTGCTAGAGATGTCCGGCTAGCCAACGAGCAGTACTTC | CSARDVRLANEQYF
TRBJ2-3 | NA | TRBV20-1 | TRBD2 | TGCAGTGCTATCCGGACTAGCGGGAGGGCCGCGGATACGCAGTATTTT | CSAIRTSGRAADTQYF
TRBJ1-1 | NA | TRBV29-1 | NA | TGCAGCGTTGCGGGGGTACGGACTGAAGCTTTCTTT | CSVAGVRTEAFF
TRBJ1-3 | NA | TRBV4-1 | NA | TGCGCCAGCAGCCTCGTGACAGCTGTCTCTGGAAACACCATATATTTT | CASSLVTAVSGNTIYF
TRBJ1-1 | NA | TRBV18 | NA | TGTGCCAGCTCACCGGATCGGGGAACTGAAGCTTTCTTT | CASSPDRGTEAFF
TRBJ2-1 | NA | TRBV19 | NA | TGTGCCAGTAGTCCCCGGGACACCCCCTACAATGAGCAGTTCTTC | CASSPRDTPYNEQFF
TRBJ2-7 | NA | TRBV11-1 | NA | TGTGCCAGCAGCTTAGCAGAGAATCCCTCACATTACGAGCAGTACTTC | CASSLAENPSHYEQYF
TRBJ2-4 | NA | TRBV29-1 | NA | TGCAGCGTTCTGGGAGTCTTAGCCAAAAACATTCAGTACTTC | CSVLGVLAKNIQYF
TRBJ1-3 | once | TRBV6-2/TRBV6-3 | NA | TGTGCCAGCAGTTACTCGGGGGCCCATGGAAACACCATATATTTT | CASSYSGAHGNTIYF
TRBJ2-2 | NA | TRBV2 | NA | TGTGCCAGCAGGGAGATAAGCACCGGGGAGCTGTTTTTT | CASREISTGELFF
TRBJ2-1 | few | TRBV7-6 | NA | TGTGCCAGCAGCTCACCGGAGCAGAGCAATGAGCAGTTCTTC | CASSSPEQSNEQFF
TRBJ2-1 | NA | TRBV15 | TRBD2 | TGTGCCACCAGCAGAAGTGGACTAGCGGGAGCCCACAATGAGCAGTTCTTC | CATSRSGLAGAHNEQFF
TRBJ2-3 | once | TRBV11-1 | TRBD1 | TGTGCCAGCAGCTCCCGACAGGGGGGGTCAGATACGCAGTATTTT | CASSSRQGGSDTQYF
TRBJ2-1 | few | TRBV18 | NA | TGTGCCAGCCGAAGACCGGGACCCTCCTACAATGAGCAGTTCTTC | CASRRPGPSYNEQFF
TRBJ2-1 | NA | TRBV4-1 | NA | TGCGCCAGCAGCTACGACAGGCAAGTGGGCAATGAGCAGGTCTTC | CASSYDRQVGNEQVF
TRBJ2-3 | NA | TRBV18 | NA | TGTGCCAGCTCACCACCAGGACGGAGCACAGATACGCAGTATTTT | CASSPPGRSTDTQYF
TRBJ2-7 | NA | TRBV28 | TRBD1 | TGTGCCAGCAGGTCCGGACAGGGGTTAACCTACGAGCAGTACTTC | CASRSGQGLTYEQYF
TRBJ2-1 | NA | TRBV3-1 | TRBD1 | TGTGCCAGCAGCCTCGGGACAGGAGGAAACAATGAGCAGTTCTTC | CASSLGTGGNNEQFF
TRBJ1-1 | NA | TRBV29-1 | NA | TGCAGCGTGACAGGTCTTTTGAACACTGAAGCTTTCTTT | CSVTGLLNTEAFF
TRBJ2-6 | NA | TRBV15 | NA | TGTGCCACCAGCAGATCCACCACTGGGGCCAACGTCCTGACTTTC | CATSRSTTGANVLTF
TRBJ2-1 | once | TRBV5-1 | NA | TGCGCCAGCAGCCCGAGAAGTCCGAACAATGAGCAGTTCTTC | CASSPRSPNNEQFF
TRBJ2-3 | NA | TRBV7-6 | NA | TGTGCCAGCAGCTTAAGGGCCGACGCTAGCACAGATACGCAGTATTTT | CASSLRADASTDTQYF
TRBJ2-2 | once | TRBV29-1 | TRBD2 | TGCAGCGCGGGACTACCCCTAGGCGGGGAGCTGTTTTTT | CSAGLPLGGELFF
TRBJ2-1 | NA | TRBV12-3/TRBV12-4 | NA | TGTGCCAGCAGTTTAATAGAGAATGAGCAGTTCTTC | CASSLIENEQFF
TRBJ2-3 | NA | TRBV11-2 | TRBD1 | TGTGCCAGCAGCTTAGTACCAGGGGGTCCGTATTTT | CASSLVPGGPYF
TRBJ2-1 | NA | TRBV29-1 | NA | TGCAGCGTTTATCCGGGGGGCTGGAATGAGCAGTTCTTC | CSVYPGGWNEQFF
TRBJ2-1 | once | TRBV12-3/TRBV12-4 | NA | TGTGCCAGCAGCCCGGACCGCGGCAATGAGCAGTTCTTC | CASSPDRGNEQFF
TRBJ2-7 | NA | TRBV7-2 | NA | TGTGCCAGCAGCTTAGCGGCAGGTCCCGTACACGAGCAGTACTTC | CASSLAAGPVHEQYF
TRBJ2-7 | NA | TRBV19 | NA | TGTGCCAGTAGTTCCGGTGGAGGGAAGGTCTACGAGCAGTACTTC | CASSSGGGKVYEQYF